What follows describes a single T cell receptor beta chain. This record comes from a study of T cells in localized non-small cell lung cancer. Looked up from germline, CDR1 is SGHTA and CDR2 is FQGNSA. The CDR3 extends over 11 amino acids. V lost 3 bases to trimming and J lost 10 bases, with 7 bases between them. TCRdb's copy holds only in-frame clones and misses some; the assay was immunoSEQ multiplex PCR. Among approximately 35,000 clones listed, approximately 90% were seen once. This receptor was obtained from an older female donor with stage I lung adenocarcinoma. The chain is built from TRBV7-2 and TRBJ2-1; D uncertain. The material sequenced was peripheral blood, taken before any cancer treatment. CDR3 sequence (DNA): TGTGCCAGCAGCTTGGGAAGGGAGCAGTTCTTC. Amino acid sequence: CASSLGREQFF.